This TCR beta chain was sequenced in a study of neoadjuvant anti-PD-1 for oral cavity cancer. Study-level information: Nivolumab at 3 mg/kg was mostly given biweekly, three to four doses, pre-surgery. Around day 43, patients without progression received a fourth nivolumab dose before surgery.

Unmatched junction bases numbered 6, after V lost 2 bases and J lost 5 bases. The germline gives CDR1 SGHNT, CDR2 YYREEE (reference sequence). The CDR3 length is 14 residues. Sequencing was performed with immunoSEQ multiplex PCR; in TCRdb, only in-frame clones are kept and a portion is missing. The sample holds more than 15,000 clones; about three fifths are singletons and the top ten take around 2.7%. The sample consisted of PBMCs, taken before nivolumab (anti-PD-1) treatment. The receptor was isolated from a person aged 40 to 85 with oral cavity squamous cell carcinoma. The chain couples TRBV5-4 to TRBJ1-2; TRBD1 agrees at 7 bases. For the CDR3, the DNA is TGTGCCAGCAGCTTAGAGGGGGCGCGATATGGCTACACCTTC. Amino acid sequence: CASSLEGARYGYTF.